A selection of T cell receptor beta chains follows, all from one sample in a study of T cells in Graves' hyperthyroidism and ophthalmopathy. TCRdb independently ran MiXCR on the multiplex PCR reads; one entry per CDR3 protein. The sample includes around 690,000 distinct CDR3 sequences, around 20% seen only once; the top ten take 34%. The sample taken for sequencing was blood. The source of these receptors is a man aged 30 to 39 with Graves' ophthalmopathy. Each CDR3 is given with its conserved first and last residue. D genes are given only for firm matches. Clone size is stated in some rows and not others, as once, few, many or a class when expanded.

J gene: TRBJ2-7; clone size: many; V gene: TRBV3-1; CDR3 length: 16; D gene: TRBD2; CDR3 protein: CASSQETSGGTYEQYF; CDR3 DNA: TGTGCCAGCAGCCAGGAGACTAGCGGAGGAACCTACGAGCAGTACTTC
J gene: TRBJ2-2; clone size: .; V gene: TRBV7-9; CDR3 length: 15; D gene: TRBD1; CDR3 protein: CASPQGTGDTGELFF; CDR3 DNA: TGTGCCAGCCCCCAGGGGACAGGGGACACCGGGGAGCTGTTTTTT
J gene: TRBJ2-1; clone size: .; V gene: TRBV12-3/TRBV12-4; CDR3 length: 13; D gene: .; CDR3 protein: CASSYGSFNEQFF; CDR3 DNA: TGTGCCAGCAGCTACGGAAGTTTCAATGAGCAGTTCTTC
J gene: TRBJ2-1; clone size: .; V gene: TRBV24-1; CDR3 length: 14; D gene: .; CDR3 protein: CATSDRGQYNEQFF; CDR3 DNA: TGTGCCACCAGTGATAGGGGACAATATAATGAGCAGTTCTTC
J gene: TRBJ1-5; clone size: many; V gene: TRBV28; CDR3 length: 15; D gene: .; CDR3 protein: CASSFPDVSNQPQHF; CDR3 DNA: TGTGCCAGCAGTTTCCCCGACGTAAGCAATCAGCCCCAGCATTTT
J gene: TRBJ1-3; clone size: many; V gene: TRBV7-9; CDR3 length: 16; D gene: TRBD1; CDR3 protein: CASSPQGTVAGNTIYF; CDR3 DNA: TGTGCCAGCAGCCCACAGGGGACTGTGGCTGGAAACACCATATATTTT
J gene: TRBJ2-2; clone size: .; V gene: TRBV20-1; CDR3 length: 15; D gene: TRBD2; CDR3 protein: CSAQTSGRFNGELFF; CDR3 DNA: TGCAGTGCTCAGACTAGCGGGAGGTTCAACGGGGAGCTGTTTTTT
J gene: TRBJ2-3; clone size: many; V gene: TRBV7-2; CDR3 length: 15; D gene: .; CDR3 protein: CASSLRSGPTDTQYF; CDR3 DNA: TGTGCCAGCAGCTTAAGAAGCGGACCCACAGATACGCAGTATTTT
J gene: TRBJ2-2; clone size: few; V gene: TRBV3-1; CDR3 length: 14; D gene: .; CDR3 protein: CASSPKAYTGELFF; CDR3 DNA: TGTGCCAGCAGCCCAAAGGCCTACACCGGGGAGCTGTTTTTT
J gene: TRBJ1-6; clone size: .; V gene: TRBV6-2/TRBV6-3; CDR3 length: 17; D gene: TRBD1; CDR3 protein: CASTRGTGGNYNSPLRF; CDR3 DNA: TGTGCCAGCACGCGTGGGACAGGGGGAAACTATAATTCACCCCTCCGCTTT
J gene: TRBJ2-2; clone size: .; V gene: TRBV6-2/TRBV6-3; CDR3 length: 16; D gene: TRBD2; CDR3 protein: CASSYSTLAGVGELFF; CDR3 DNA: TGTGCCAGCAGTTACTCGACTCTAGCGGGAGTCGGGGAGCTGTTTTTT
J gene: TRBJ2-3; clone size: .; V gene: TRBV15; CDR3 length: 15; D gene: TRBD2; CDR3 protein: CATSRDRGGADTQYF; CDR3 DNA: TGTGCCACCAGCAGAGACCGTGGGGGGGCAGATACGCAGTATTTT
J gene: TRBJ1-3; clone size: .; V gene: TRBV5-1; CDR3 length: 14; D gene: .; CDR3 protein: CASSLGTPENTIYF; CDR3 DNA: TGCGCCAGCAGCTTGGGGACTCCCGAGAACACCATATATTTT
J gene: TRBJ2-1; clone size: few; V gene: TRBV20-1; CDR3 length: 17; D gene: TRBD2; CDR3 protein: CSARVLAGEVSYNEQFF; CDR3 DNA: TGCAGTGCTAGAGTTCTAGCGGGTGAAGTTTCCTACAATGAGCAGTTCTTC
J gene: TRBJ2-2; clone size: many; V gene: TRBV11-2; CDR3 length: 15; D gene: .; CDR3 protein: CASSFTTLNTGELFF; CDR3 DNA: TGTGCCAGCAGCTTCACGACACTTAACACCGGGGAGCTGTTTTTT
J gene: TRBJ1-6; clone size: few; V gene: TRBV27; CDR3 length: 19; D gene: TRBD1; CDR3 protein: CASSLQLGSPTGYNSPLHF; CDR3 DNA: TGTGCCAGCAGTTTACAATTGGGCAGTCCGACAGGGTATAATTCACCCCTCCACTTT